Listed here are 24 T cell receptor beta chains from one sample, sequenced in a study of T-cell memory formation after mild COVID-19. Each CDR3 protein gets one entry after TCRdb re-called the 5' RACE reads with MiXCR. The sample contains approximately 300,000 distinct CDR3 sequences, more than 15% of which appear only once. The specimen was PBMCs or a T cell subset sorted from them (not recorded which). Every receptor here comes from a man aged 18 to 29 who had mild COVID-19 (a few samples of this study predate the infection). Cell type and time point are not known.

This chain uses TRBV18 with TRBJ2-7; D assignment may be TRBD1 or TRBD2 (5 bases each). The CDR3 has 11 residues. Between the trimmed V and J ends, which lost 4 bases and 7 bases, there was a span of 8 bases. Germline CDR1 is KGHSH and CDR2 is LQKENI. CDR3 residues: CASSQGTEQYF. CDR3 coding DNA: TGTGCCAGCTCACAGGGGACGGAGCAGTACTTC.

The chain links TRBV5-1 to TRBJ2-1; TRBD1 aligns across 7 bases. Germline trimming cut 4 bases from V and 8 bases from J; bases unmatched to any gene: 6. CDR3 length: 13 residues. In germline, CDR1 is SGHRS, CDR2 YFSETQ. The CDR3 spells CASSVTGTDEQFF. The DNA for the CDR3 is TGCGCCAGCAGCGTGACAGGGACCGATGAGCAGTTCTTC.

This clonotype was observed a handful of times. CDR3 sequence reads: CASPRSGAVTNEKLFF. As DNA, the CDR3 is TGCGCCAGCCCTAGATCGGGGGCCGTAACTAATGAAAAACTGTTTTTT. The chain joins TRBV5-1 to TRBJ1-4, with D perhaps matching TRBD1 (6 bases). With 7 bases removed from V and 1 base from J, the gap between germline ends came to 17 bases. Germline-derived CDR1 and CDR2 are SGHRS and YFSETQ. The CDR3 has 16 amino acids.

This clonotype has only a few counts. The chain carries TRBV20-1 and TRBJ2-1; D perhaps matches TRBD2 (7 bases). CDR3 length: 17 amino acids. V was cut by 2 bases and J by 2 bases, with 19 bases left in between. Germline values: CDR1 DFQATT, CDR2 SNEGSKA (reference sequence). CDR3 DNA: TGCAGTGCTAGACCTGTCGGGGGGCAGGTAACCTACAATGAGCAGTTCTTC. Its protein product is CSARPVGGQVTYNEQFF.

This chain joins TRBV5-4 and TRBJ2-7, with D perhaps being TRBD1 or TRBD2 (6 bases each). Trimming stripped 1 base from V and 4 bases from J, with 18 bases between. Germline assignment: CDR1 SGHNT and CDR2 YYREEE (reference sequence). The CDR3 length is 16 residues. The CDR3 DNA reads TGTGCCAGCAGCTTGAGATACGCAGGGGCGGGGTACGAGCAGTACTTC. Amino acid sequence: CASSLRYAGAGYEQYF.

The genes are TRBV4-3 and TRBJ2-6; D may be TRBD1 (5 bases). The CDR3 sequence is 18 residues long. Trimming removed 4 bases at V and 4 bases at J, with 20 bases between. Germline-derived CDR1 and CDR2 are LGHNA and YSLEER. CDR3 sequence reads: CASSPGRVEPGGANVLTF. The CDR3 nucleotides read TGCGCCAGCAGCCCCGGCCGGGTTGAGCCAGGGGGGGCCAACGTCCTGACTTTC.

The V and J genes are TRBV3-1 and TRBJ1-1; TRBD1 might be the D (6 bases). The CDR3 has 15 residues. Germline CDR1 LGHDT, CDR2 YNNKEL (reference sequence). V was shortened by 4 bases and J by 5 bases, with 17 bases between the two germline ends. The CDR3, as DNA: TGTGCCAGCAGCCTTGGGCCTCGGGGGGCAACTGAAGCTTTCTTT. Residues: CASSLGPRGATEAFF.

As DNA, the CDR3 is TGTGCCATCACTCTGGACAGGGGCAATGAGCAGTTCTTC. Translation gives CAITLDRGNEQFF. The chain uses TRBV10-3 and TRBJ2-1, with 9 bases identical to TRBD1. The V and J ends lost 7 bases and 6 bases, in that order; junction bases with no gene match: 4. CDR3 length equals 13 residues. CDR1 is ENHRY, CDR2 SYGVKD, per germline.

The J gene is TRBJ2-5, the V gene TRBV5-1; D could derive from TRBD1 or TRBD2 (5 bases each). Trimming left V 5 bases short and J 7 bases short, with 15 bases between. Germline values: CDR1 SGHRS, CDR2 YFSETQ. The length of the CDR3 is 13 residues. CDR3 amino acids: CASRFRVAGTQYF. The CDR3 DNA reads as TGCGCCAGCAGGTTCAGGGTCGCGGGGACCCAGTACTTC.

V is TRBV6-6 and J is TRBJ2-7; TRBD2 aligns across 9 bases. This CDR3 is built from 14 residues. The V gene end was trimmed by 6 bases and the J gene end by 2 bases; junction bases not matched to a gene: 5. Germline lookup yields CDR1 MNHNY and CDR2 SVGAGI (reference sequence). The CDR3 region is CASRPSGGTYEQYF. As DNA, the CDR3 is TGTGCCAGCAGACCGAGCGGGGGGACCTACGAGCAGTACTTC.

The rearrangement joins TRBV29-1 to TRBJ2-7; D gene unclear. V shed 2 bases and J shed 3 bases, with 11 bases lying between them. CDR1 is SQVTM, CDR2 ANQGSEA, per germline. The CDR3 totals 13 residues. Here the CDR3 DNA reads TGCAGCGTTGAATCTGGTGGAGACTACGAGCAGTACTTC. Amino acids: CSVESGGDYEQYF.

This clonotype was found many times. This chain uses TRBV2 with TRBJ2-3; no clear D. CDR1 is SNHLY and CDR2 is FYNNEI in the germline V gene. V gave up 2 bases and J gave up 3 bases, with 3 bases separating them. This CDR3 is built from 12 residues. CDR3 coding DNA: TGTGCCAGCAGTGAACAAACAGATACGCAGTATTTT. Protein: CASSEQTDTQYF.

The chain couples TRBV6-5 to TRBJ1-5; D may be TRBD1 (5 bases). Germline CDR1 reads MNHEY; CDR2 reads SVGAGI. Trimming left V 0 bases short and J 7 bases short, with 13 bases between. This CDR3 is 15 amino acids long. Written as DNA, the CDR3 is TGTGCCAGCAGTTACTCTTCGGGGGTGGGACAGCCCCAGCATTTT. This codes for CASSYSSGVGQPQHF.

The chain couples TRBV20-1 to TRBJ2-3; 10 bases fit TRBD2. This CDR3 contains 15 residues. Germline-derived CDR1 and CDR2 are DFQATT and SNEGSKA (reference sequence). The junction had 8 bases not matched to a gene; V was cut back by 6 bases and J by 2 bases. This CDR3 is CSATPSGGDTDTQYF. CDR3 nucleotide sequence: TGCAGTGCCACCCCAAGCGGGGGGGACACAGATACGCAGTATTTT.

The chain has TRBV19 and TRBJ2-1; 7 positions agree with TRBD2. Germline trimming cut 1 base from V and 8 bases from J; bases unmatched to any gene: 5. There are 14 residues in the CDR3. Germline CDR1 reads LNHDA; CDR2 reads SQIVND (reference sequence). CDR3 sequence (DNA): TGTGCCAGTAGTATAGCGGGGGGTCCGGATGAGCAGTTCTTC. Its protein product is CASSIAGGPDEQFF.

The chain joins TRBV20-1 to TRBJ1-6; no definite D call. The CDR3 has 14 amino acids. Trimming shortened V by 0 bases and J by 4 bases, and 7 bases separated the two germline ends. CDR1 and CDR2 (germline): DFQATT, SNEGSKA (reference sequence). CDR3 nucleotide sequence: TGCAGTGCTAGAGATTCCGGGTATAATTCACCCCTCCACTTT. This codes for CSARDSGYNSPLHF.

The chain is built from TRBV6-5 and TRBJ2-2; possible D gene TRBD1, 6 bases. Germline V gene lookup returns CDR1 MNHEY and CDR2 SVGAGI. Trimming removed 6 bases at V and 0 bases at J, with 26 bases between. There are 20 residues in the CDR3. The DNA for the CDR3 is TGTGCCAGCAGACGCAGCCGGGACAAGGGTACCAGCTCGAACACCGGGGAGCTGTTTTTT. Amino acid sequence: CASRRSRDKGTSSNTGELFF.

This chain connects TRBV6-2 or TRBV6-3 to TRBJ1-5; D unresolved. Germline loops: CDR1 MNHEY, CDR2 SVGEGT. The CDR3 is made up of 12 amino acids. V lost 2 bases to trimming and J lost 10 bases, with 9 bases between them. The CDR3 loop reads CASSYGDAPQHF. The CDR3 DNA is TGTGCCAGCAGTTACGGGGATGCCCCCCAGCATTTT.

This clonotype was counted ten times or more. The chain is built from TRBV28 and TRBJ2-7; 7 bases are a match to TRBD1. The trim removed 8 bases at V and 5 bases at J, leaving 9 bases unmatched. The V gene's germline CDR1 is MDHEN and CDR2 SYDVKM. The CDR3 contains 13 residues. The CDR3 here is CASGGQNGNEQYF. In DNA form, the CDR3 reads TGTGCCAGCGGGGGACAGAATGGCAACGAGCAGTACTTC.

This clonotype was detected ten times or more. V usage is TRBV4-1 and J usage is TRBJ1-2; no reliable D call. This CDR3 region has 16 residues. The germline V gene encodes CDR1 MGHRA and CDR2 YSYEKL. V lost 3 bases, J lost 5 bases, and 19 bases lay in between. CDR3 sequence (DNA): TGCGCCAGCAGCCAGAGCTCGTTGGACGGATTATATGGCTACACCTTC. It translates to CASSQSSLDGLYGYTF.

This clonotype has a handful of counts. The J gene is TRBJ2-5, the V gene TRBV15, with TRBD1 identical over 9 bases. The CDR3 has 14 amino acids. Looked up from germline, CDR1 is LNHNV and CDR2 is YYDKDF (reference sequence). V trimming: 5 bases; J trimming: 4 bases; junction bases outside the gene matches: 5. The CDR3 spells CATSSLDRGETQYF. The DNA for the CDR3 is TGTGCCACCAGCTCTCTGGACAGGGGAGAGACCCAGTACTTC.

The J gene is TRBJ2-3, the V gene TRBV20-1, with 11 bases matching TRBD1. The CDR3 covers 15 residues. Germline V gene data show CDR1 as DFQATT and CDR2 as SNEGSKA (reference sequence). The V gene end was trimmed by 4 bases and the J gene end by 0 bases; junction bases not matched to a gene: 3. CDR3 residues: CSAMDRGLSTDTQYF. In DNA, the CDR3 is TGCAGTGCTATGGACAGGGGGCTAAGCACAGATACGCAGTATTTT.

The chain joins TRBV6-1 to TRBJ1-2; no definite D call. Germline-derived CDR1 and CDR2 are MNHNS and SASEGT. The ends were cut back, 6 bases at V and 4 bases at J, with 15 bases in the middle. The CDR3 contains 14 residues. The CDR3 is CASRDANGPYGYTF. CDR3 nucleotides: TGTGCCAGCAGGGACGCTAATGGGCCCTATGGCTACACCTTC.

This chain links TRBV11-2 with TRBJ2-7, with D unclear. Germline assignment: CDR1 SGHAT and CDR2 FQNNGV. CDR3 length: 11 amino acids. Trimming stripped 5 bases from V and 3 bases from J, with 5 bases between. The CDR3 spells CASSAYYEQYV. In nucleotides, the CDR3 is TGTGCCAGCAGCGCATACTACGAGCAGTACGTC.